This T cell receptor beta chain is from a study of CD8 T cells in Susac syndrome. Study information: When their blood was taken, the Susac syndrome patients had either not yet had any therapy, were taking corticosteroids, or were taking intravenous immunoglobulin alone. General observations from the study: Clonal expansion did not appear in Susac syndrome CD4+ T cell repertoires.

Comment on this clonotype: The antigen is not known. Mismatch with germline at one junction end may stem from a read error.

The authors reverse transcribed roughly 0.45 to 1 ug RNA with random hexamers. It was immunoSEQ multiplex PCR that amplified TCR beta CDR3 across 54 Vbeta and 13 Jbeta. TCRdb used MiXCR to reprocess the immunoSEQ multiplex PCR reads, holding one entry per CDR3 protein. The sample has approximately 180,000 distinct CDR3 sequences, 75% to 95% seen once; the top ten hold around 0.079%. There are 13 residues in the CDR3. Germline CDR1 reads LGHNA; CDR2 reads YNFKEQ. The TCR comes from a human donor with Susac syndrome. The chain joins TRBV4-2 to TRBJ2-5; no definite D call. Sequencing was carried out using CD4+ T cells from PBMCs. The CDR3 nucleotides are TGTACCAGCAGCCAAAGACGAGAAGAGACCCAGTACTTC. Translated, it gives CTSSQRREETQYF.